A single sample gave rise to the 21 T cell receptor beta chains below, sequenced in a study of blood T cell repertoires in COVID-19. The assay was immunoSEQ multiplex PCR, and TCRdb's table has in-frame clones only and misses some. The data hold approximately 150,000 clones, with 85% observed a single time. The sample taken for sequencing was peripheral blood. The receptors were sampled from a woman aged 45 to 65 with COVID-19, enrolled during active disease.

This clone appeared a single time. The chain recombines TRBV6-5 with TRBJ2-7; possible D gene TRBD1, 5 bases. Germline values: CDR1 MNHEY, CDR2 SVGAGI. The CDR3 covers 14 residues. V lost 5 bases to trimming and J lost 3 bases, with 14 bases between them. In DNA, the CDR3 is TGTGCCAGCAGTCACACTCGACAGATCTACGAGCAGTACTTC. It translates to CASSHTRQIYEQYF.

This chain joins TRBV9 and TRBJ1-2; D is unresolved. Trimming shortened V by 2 bases and J by 7 bases, and 15 bases separated the two germline ends. Germline values: CDR1 SGDLS, CDR2 YYNGEE. The length of the CDR3 is 14 residues. Here the CDR3 reads CASSVTIEGGGYTF. DNA of the CDR3: TGTGCCAGCAGCGTTACGATAGAGGGAGGTGGCTACACCTTC.

The chain uses TRBV7-9 and TRBJ2-4; weak D call: TRBD2 (5 bases). The germline V gene encodes CDR1 SEHNR and CDR2 FQNEAQ (reference sequence). CDR3 length: 14 residues. V was trimmed by 3 bases and J by 1 base, leaving 7 bases between them. The CDR3 reads CASSFRDAKNIQYF. The CDR3, as DNA: TGTGCCAGCAGCTTCCGGGATGCCAAAAACATTCAGTACTTC.

The chain recombines TRBV7-3 with TRBJ2-3, with 7 bases lining up with TRBD1. The CDR3 is made up of 15 amino acids. With V trimmed by 5 bases and J by 4 bases, 9 bases remained unmatched. Per germline, CDR1 SGHTA and CDR2 FQGTGA. Here the CDR3 reads CASSTRQGSSDTQYF. In DNA form, the CDR3 reads TGTGCCAGCAGCACCCGACAGGGATCCTCAGATACGCAGTATTTT.

The chain joins TRBV13 to TRBJ1-2, with D uncertain. The length of the CDR3 is 12 residues. V was clipped by 4 bases and J by 0 bases, with 3 bases between them. Germline loops: CDR1 PRHDT, CDR2 FYEKMQ (reference sequence). CDR3 nucleotide sequence: TGTGCCAGCAGCTCTTCTAACTATGGCTACACCTTC. Its translation is CASSSSNYGYTF.

CDR3 residues: CASSVAQGEDEQFF. CDR3 DNA sequence: TGTGCCAGCAGCGTAGCCCAGGGGGAGGATGAGCAGTTCTTC. J is TRBJ2-1 and V is TRBV9, with D possibly being TRBD1 (7 bases). The V end lost 0 bases, the J end lost 8 bases, and 12 bases lay between the germline ends. The CDR3 covers 14 residues. Germline CDR1 and CDR2: SGDLS and YYNGEE.

V is TRBV4-2 and J is TRBJ2-7; TRBD2 matches 8 bases. The J segment lost 3 bases and the V segment lost 3 bases, leaving 10 bases of the junction unmatched. Looked up from germline, CDR1 is LGHNA and CDR2 is YNFKEQ. This CDR3 has 16 amino acids. The CDR3 nucleotides are TGTGCCAGCAGCCAGGCGACCGGGACTAGAAACTACGAGCAGTACTTC. Residues: CASSQATGTRNYEQYF.

The chain joins TRBV3-1 (or the pseudogene TRBV3-2) to TRBJ1-2; 9 bases align to TRBD1. The junction had 10 bases not matched to a gene; V was cut back by 5 bases and J by 6 bases. This CDR3 has 15 amino acids. Germline assignment: CDR1 LGHDT and CDR2 YNNKEL (reference sequence). The CDR3 is CASSDLTGGKDGYTF. The CDR3 DNA reads as TGTGCCAGCAGCGATCTAACAGGGGGCAAAGATGGCTACACCTTC.

The genes are TRBV4-3 and TRBJ2-7; D might be TRBD2 (6 bases). The CDR3 covers 13 residues. Germline V gene sequence: CDR1 LGHNA, CDR2 YSLEER. V was pared by 4 bases and J by 1 base, with 8 bases between. CDR3 residues: CASSPGLSYEQYF. The CDR3 DNA follows: TGCGCCAGCAGCCCGGGACTTTCCTACGAGCAGTACTTC.

V and J are TRBV5-1 and TRBJ2-1, with D perhaps matching TRBD1 (5 bases). Trimming shortened V by 0 bases and J by 7 bases, and 8 bases separated the two germline ends. The length of the CDR3 is 13 residues. Germline CDR1 is SGHRS and CDR2 is YFSETQ. CDR3 nucleotides: TGCGCCAGCAGCTTGGCAGGGTGGAATGAGCAGTTCTTC. It specifies CASSLAGWNEQFF.

The rearrangement uses TRBV18 and TRBJ1-5; 7 bases match TRBD1. The V gene's germline CDR1 is KGHSH and CDR2 LQKENI. The V and J ends lost 5 bases and 8 bases, in that order; junction bases with no gene match: 6. CDR3 length: 13 amino acids. CDR3 protein: CASSETGFEPQHF. The CDR3 DNA follows: TGTGCCAGCTCAGAGACAGGGTTTGAGCCCCAGCATTTT.

The genes are TRBV4-2 and TRBJ2-2, with 9 positions matching TRBD1. Looked up from germline, CDR1 is LGHNA and CDR2 is YNFKEQ. V was pared by 0 bases and J by 4 bases, with 3 bases of the junction left unmatched. The CDR3 totals 16 residues. DNA for the CDR3: TGTGCCAGCAGCCAAGAGGCGACAGGGGGCACCGGGGAGCTGTTTTTT. It is translated as CASSQEATGGTGELFF.

This sequence joins TRBV7-9 and TRBJ2-1; D unresolved. The germline V gene has CDR1 SEHNR and CDR2 FQNEAQ (reference sequence). The CDR3 has 15 amino acids. The V end lost 3 bases, the J end lost 1 base, and 10 bases lay between the germline ends. CDR3 loop: CASSFPGSSYNEQFF. The CDR3 DNA is TGTGCCAGCAGCTTTCCGGGTTCTTCCTACAATGAGCAGTTCTTC.

J is TRBJ2-7 and V is TRBV29-1; D is undetermined. This CDR3 has 11 residues. The ends were cut back, 7 bases at V and 3 bases at J, with 10 bases in the middle. Germline V lookup: CDR1 SQVTM, CDR2 ANQGSEA. The DNA of the CDR3 is TGCAGCGCGGGCAACAGCTACGAGCAGTACTTC. Amino acid sequence: CSAGNSYEQYF.

V usage is TRBV5-1 and J usage is TRBJ2-5; a weak D match, TRBD1 (6 bases). Germline CDR1 and CDR2: SGHRS and YFSETQ. The CDR3 is 15 amino acids. Between the trimmed V and J ends, which lost 1 base and 1 base, there was a span of 11 bases. CDR3 residues: CASSLLQGIQETQYF. CDR3 DNA: TGCGCCAGCAGCTTGCTACAGGGAATCCAAGAGACCCAGTACTTC.

The V gene is TRBV23-1, the J gene TRBJ2-5, with 10 nucleotides matching TRBD1. TRBV23-1 is reported as an ORF; its role is uncertain. Trimming at V came to 9 bases and at J to 4 bases, leaving 17 bases not matched to a gene. The CDR3 totals 17 residues. CDR3 loop: CASALVHRDRGRETQYF. CDR3 sequence (DNA): TGCGCCAGTGCCCTGGTGCACCGGGACAGGGGAAGAGAGACCCAGTACTTC.

The rearrangement joins TRBV5-4 to TRBJ2-2; 8 nucleotides align to TRBD1. CDR1 and CDR2 (germline): SGHNT, YYREEE (reference sequence). The CDR3 totals 16 residues. Trimming at V came to 4 bases and at J to 3 bases, leaving 8 bases not matched to a gene. The CDR3 loop reads CASSTYRGSDTGELFF. DNA for the CDR3: TGTGCCAGCAGCACTTACAGGGGGTCGGACACCGGGGAGCTGTTTTTT.

The V gene is TRBV18, the J gene TRBJ1-4; D is ambiguous. Looked up from germline, CDR1 is KGHSH and CDR2 is LQKENI. This CDR3 has 15 amino acids. With 1 base removed from V and 6 bases from J, the gap between germline ends came to 12 bases. The CDR3 loop is CASSPRAERHEKLFF. CDR3 DNA sequence: TGTGCCAGCTCACCACGCGCGGAACGACATGAAAAACTGTTTTTT. The full variable domain, rest sourced from reference TRBV18 and TRBJ1-4, is NAGVMQNPRHLVRRRGQEARLRCSPMKGHSHVYWYRQLPEEGLKFMVYLQKENIIDESGMPKERFSAEFPKEGPSILRIQQVVRGDSAAYFCASSPRAERHEKLFFGSGTQLSVL.

The chain joins TRBV12-3 or TRBV12-4 to TRBJ2-3, with TRBD1 matching over 8 bases. V lost 11 bases and J lost 6; bases outside the gene matches: 4. CDR3 length: 11 amino acids. The CDR3 region is CASRQGDTQYF. The CDR3 DNA reads TGTGCCTCTAGACAGGGGGATACGCAGTATTTT.

V is TRBV5-1 and J is TRBJ2-2; perhaps TRBD1 as D (5 bases). Trimming removed 4 bases at V and 3 bases at J, with 13 bases between. CDR1 SGHRS and CDR2 YFSETQ come from the germline V gene. The CDR3 consists of 15 residues. This CDR3 reads CASSPPVGDTGELFF. The CDR3 DNA sequence: TGCGCCAGCAGCCCCCCTGTAGGGGACACCGGGGAGCTGTTTTTT.

This clone was seen a handful of times. The rearrangement links TRBV11-2 to TRBJ1-2, with a possible D match to TRBD1 (5 bases). The CDR3 sequence is 15 residues long. Trimming took 2 bases from V and 4 from J, leaving 14 bases between them. Germline CDR1 and CDR2: SGHAT and FQNNGV. The CDR3: CASSLLGGDVYGYTF. CDR3 nucleotide sequence: TGTGCCAGCAGCTTATTGGGAGGGGATGTCTATGGCTACACCTTC.